These T cell receptor beta chains were read from a single sample in a study of blood T cells in healthy people across ages. In TCRdb, the 5' RACE reads were re-called with MiXCR into one record per CDR3 protein. The data hold fewer than 750,000 distinct CDR3 sequences, with roughly 48% observed a single time. The sample comprised blood. These receptors came from an older man in good health. Both conserved end residues are part of each CDR3. Each record gives: CDR3 length, J gene, V gene, CDR3 protein.

13 TRBJ1-2 TRBV3-1 CASSQNAGAGYTF
15 TRBJ1-6 TRBV20-1 CSARDQGRGNSPLHF
20 TRBJ2-3 TRBV27 CASKIENGRVSRDFTDTQYF
12 TRBJ1-1 TRBV29-1 CSVGPGRTEAFF
16 TRBJ2-7 TRBV29-1 CSAVPGQGRGSYEQYF
17 TRBJ2-3 TRBV7-2 CASRAGRLADGTDTQYF
14 TRBJ1-1 TRBV4-1 CASSRTDKGVGAFF
16 TRBJ2-1 TRBV5-1 CASSVFGTGTYNEQFF
15 TRBJ2-2 TRBV6-6 CASRLTGANTGELFF
15 TRBJ1-1 TRBV7-8 CASSGLTGVGTEAFF
13 TRBJ1-2 TRBV12-3/TRBV12-4 CASSLDRVYGYTF
16 TRBJ2-7 TRBV28 CASSRGPGQGFYEQYF
16 TRBJ2-3 TRBV5-1 CASSLKPGGAENTQYF
12 TRBJ2-3 TRBV29-1 CSVELGEDTQYF
15 TRBJ1-1 TRBV6-6 CASSHGQGASTEAFF
16 TRBJ2-2 TRBV10-3 CAISESRDRATGELFF
14 TRBJ2-5 TRBV2 CASKRGPALGEQYF
17 TRBJ2-6 TRBV6-6 CASSYRASSSGANVLTF
14 TRBJ1-5 TRBV24-1 CATSPGQGNQPQHF
16 TRBJ1-1 TRBV20-1 CSARVYGQGADTEAFF
16 TRBJ2-5 TRBV20-1 CSARDWKTGGQETQYF
15 TRBJ2-3 TRBV3-1 CASSQGPGGTDTQYF
15 TRBJ2-7 TRBV4-3 CASSHSGTGEYEQYF
18 TRBJ2-2 TRBV6-5 CASSRRSSGPANTGELFF
10 TRBJ2-3 TRBV29-1 CSVGADTQYF
15 TRBJ2-5 TRBV11-2 CASSPSAGRQETQYF
13 TRBJ2-1 TRBV15 CVTPGLSPHEQFF
14 TRBJ2-5 TRBV6-2/TRBV6-3 CASGRQGGGETQYF
16 TRBJ2-5 TRBV6-2/TRBV6-3 CASSYYSGMYQETQYF
14 - TRBV7-2 CASSSGGGSYEQYF
14 - TRBV7-9 CASSFLTGGGEQYF
14 TRBJ2-1 TRBV14 CASSPSVGYNEQFF
13 TRBJ2-4 TRBV25-1 CAAGSLAKNIQYF
14 TRBJ2-1 TRBV12-3/TRBV12-4 CASRRTSGRSSAFF
15 TRBJ2-5 TRBV14 CASSQDEGAQETQYF
14 - TRBV2 CASSEFSQRNIQYF
16 TRBJ2-1 TRBV5-1 CASSLSPRQGYNEQFF
13 TRBJ1-2 TRBV29-1 CSADPRGGSLNTF
12 TRBJ1-1 TRBV5-1 CTSREQNTEAFF
13 TRBJ2-5 TRBV2 CASSENREETQYF
15 TRBJ2-1 TRBV7-2 CASSSGTSAHNEQFF
15 TRBJ2-1 TRBV6-2/TRBV6-3 CASSPGRGGVNEQFF
16 TRBJ1-2 TRBV6-5 CASSYSKHGTNYGYTF
16 TRBJ2-3 TRBV15 CATSRDGGQGTDTQYF
14 TRBJ2-7 TRBV5-1 CASSRDSAPYEQYF
15 TRBJ2-1 TRBV9 CASSVVAGGYNEQFF
13 TRBJ2-5 TRBV9 CASSVAGVETQYF